This T cell receptor (beta chain) was retrieved from a study of blood T cell repertoires in COVID-19. Across the study: Acute and convalescent COVID-19 specimens originated in the United States, Italy and Spain.

Sequenced by immunoSEQ multiplex PCR; TCRdb stores in-frame clones only, minus some. Here the sample spans roughly 210,000 clones, 84% being singletons. With 6 bases removed from V and 4 bases from J, the gap between germline ends came to 16 bases. The CDR3 is 14 residues long. Germline values: CDR1 MNHEY, CDR2 SVGAGI. The receptor's source is a woman older than 75 with COVID-19, enrolled during active disease. Sequencing was done on a sample of peripheral blood. The V and J genes are TRBV6-5 and TRBJ2-7; D not resolved. CDR3 coding DNA: TGTGCCAGCAGCCGTGGTCCCGACGGGTACGAGCAGTACTTC. The encoded protein is CASSRGPDGYEQYF.